This T cell receptor beta chain emerged from a study of PD-L1 blockade in urothelial cancer. Study context: Male patients with bladder-origin urothelial cancer numbered about nine tenths of the roughly 29. Between 0 and 3 chemotherapy regimens preceded treatment for each patient. At 3 weeks after treatment start (second dose) and again at 6 weeks, blood was analyzed.

The CDR3 loop spans 19 amino acids. V trimming: 1 base; J trimming: 1 base; junction bases outside the gene matches: 12. Germline V gene sequence: CDR1 MNHNS, CDR2 SASEGT. A spike-in of synthetic TCR analog templates was added to each PCR. Some clones are missing from TCRdb's copy, which holds only in-frame ones; the method was immunoSEQ multiplex PCR. This table has roughly 120,000 clones, around 89% appearing once. Indicated time point: peripheral blood 6 weeks after treatment start. The TCR originated in a man between 60 and 70 years old with urothelial cancer. The sample consisted of PBMCs, taken around atezolizumab (anti-PD-L1) treatment. The rearrangement uses TRBV6-1 and TRBJ2-5; 10 bases map to TRBD2. CDR3 DNA sequence: TGTGCCAGCAGTGAAGGAATATGGGGTAGCGGGGGGCTCCAAGAGACCCAGTACTTC. This gives the protein CASSEGIWGSGGLQETQYF.